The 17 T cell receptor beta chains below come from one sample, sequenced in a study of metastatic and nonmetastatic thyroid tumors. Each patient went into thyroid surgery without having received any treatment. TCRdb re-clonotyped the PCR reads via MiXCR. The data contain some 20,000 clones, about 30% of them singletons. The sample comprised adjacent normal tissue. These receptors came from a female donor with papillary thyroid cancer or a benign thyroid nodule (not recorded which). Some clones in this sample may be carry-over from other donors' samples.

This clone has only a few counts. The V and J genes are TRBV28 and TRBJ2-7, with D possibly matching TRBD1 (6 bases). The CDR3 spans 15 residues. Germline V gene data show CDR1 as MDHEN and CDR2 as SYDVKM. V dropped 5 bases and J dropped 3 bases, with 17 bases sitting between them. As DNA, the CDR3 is TGTGCCAGCAGTGCACTGGACAGCCGATACTACGAGCAGTACTTC. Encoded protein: CASSALDSRYYEQYF.

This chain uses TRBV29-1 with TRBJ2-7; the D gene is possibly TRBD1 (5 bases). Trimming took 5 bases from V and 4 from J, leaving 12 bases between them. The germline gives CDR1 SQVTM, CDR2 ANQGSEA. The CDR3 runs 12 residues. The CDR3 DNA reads TGCAGCGTTCAGGGTGACTCATACGAGCAGTACTTC. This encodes CSVQGDSYEQYF.

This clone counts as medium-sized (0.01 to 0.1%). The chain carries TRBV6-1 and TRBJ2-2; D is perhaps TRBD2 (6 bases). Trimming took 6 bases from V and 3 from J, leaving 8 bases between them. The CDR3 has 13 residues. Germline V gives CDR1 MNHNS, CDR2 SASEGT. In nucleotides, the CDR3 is TGTGCCAGCAGCCGGGGGTACACCGGGGAGCTGTTTTTT. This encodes CASSRGYTGELFF.

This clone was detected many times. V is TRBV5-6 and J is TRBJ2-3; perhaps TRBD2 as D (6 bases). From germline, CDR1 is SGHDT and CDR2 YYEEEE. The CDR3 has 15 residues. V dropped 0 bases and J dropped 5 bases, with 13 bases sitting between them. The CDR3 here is CASSLEGGEVDTQYF. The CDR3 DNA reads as TGTGCCAGCAGCTTGGAGGGCGGGGAGGTAGATACGCAGTATTTT.

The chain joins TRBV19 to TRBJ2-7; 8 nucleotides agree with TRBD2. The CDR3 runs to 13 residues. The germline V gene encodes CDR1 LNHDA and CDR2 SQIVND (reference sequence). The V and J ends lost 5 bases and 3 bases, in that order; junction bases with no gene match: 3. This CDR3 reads CASSPAGVYEQYF. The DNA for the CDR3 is TGTGCCAGTAGTCCAGCGGGAGTCTACGAGCAGTACTTC.

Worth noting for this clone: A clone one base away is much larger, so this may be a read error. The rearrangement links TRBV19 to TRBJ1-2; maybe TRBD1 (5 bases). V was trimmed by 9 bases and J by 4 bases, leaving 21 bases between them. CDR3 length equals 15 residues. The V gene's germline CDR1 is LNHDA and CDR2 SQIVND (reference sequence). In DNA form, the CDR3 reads TGTGCCAGCAAGGGGCTGTACGGGACGGGCTATGGCTACACCTTC. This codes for CASKGLYGTGYGYTF. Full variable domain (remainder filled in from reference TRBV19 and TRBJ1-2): DGGITQSPKYLFRKEGQNVTLSCEQNLNHDAMYWYRQDPGQGLRLIYYSQIVNDFQKGDIAEGYSVSREKKESFPLTVTSAQKNPTAFYLCASKGLYGTGYGYTFGSGTRLTVV.

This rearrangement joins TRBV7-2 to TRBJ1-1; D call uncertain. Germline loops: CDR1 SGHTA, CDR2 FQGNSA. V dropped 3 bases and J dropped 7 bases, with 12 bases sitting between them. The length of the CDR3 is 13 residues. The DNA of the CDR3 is TGTGCCAGCAGCTTTAGTAGGAACTTTGAAGCTTTCTTT. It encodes CASSFSRNFEAFF.

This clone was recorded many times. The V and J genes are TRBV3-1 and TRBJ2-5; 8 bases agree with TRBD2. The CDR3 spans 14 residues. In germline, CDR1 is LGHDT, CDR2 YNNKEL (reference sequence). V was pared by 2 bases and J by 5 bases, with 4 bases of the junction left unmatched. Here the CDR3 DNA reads TGTGCCAGCAGCCAAAGCCGGGGGGGGGAGACCCAGTACTTC. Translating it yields CASSQSRGGETQYF.

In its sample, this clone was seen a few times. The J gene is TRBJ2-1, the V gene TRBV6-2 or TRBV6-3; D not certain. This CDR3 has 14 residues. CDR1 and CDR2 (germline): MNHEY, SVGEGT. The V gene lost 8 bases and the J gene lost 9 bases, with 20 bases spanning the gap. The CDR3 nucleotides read TGTGCCAGCCGGGCACGTGCCACTCGTGGTGAGCAGTTCTTC. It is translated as CASRARATRGEQFF.

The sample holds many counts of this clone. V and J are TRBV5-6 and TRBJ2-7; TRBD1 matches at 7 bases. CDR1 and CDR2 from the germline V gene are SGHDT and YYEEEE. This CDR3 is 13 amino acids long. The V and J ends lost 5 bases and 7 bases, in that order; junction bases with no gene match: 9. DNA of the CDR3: TGTGCCAGCAGACGACAGGGCCAGGGGGAGCAGTACTTC. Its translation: CASRRQGQGEQYF.

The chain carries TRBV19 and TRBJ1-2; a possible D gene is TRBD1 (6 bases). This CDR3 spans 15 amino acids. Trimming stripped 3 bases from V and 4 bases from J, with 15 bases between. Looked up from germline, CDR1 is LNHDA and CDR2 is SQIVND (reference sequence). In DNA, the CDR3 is TGTGCCAGTAGTATTCGGGGGGCGGACCCCTATGGCTACACCTTC. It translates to CASSIRGADPYGYTF.

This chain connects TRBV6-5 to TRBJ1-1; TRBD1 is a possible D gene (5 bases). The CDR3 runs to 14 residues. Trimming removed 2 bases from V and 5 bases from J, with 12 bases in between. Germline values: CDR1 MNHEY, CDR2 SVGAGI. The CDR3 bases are TGTGCCAGCAGTTACCAGGGTTCGGGGACTGAAGCTTTCTTT. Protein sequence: CASSYQGSGTEAFF.

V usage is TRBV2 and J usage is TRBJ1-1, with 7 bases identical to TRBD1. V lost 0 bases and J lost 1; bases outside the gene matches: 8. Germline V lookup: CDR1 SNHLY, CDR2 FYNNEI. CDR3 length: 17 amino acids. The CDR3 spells CASSEAPPGQWNTEAFF. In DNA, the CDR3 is TGTGCCAGCAGTGAAGCACCACCGGGACAGTGGAACACTGAAGCTTTCTTT.

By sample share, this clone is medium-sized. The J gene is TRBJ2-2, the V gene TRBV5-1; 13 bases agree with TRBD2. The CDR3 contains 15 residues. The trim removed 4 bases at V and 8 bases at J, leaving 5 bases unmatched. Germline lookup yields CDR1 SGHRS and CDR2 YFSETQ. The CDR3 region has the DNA TGCGCCAGCAGCATCGGACTAGCGGGGGAGGGGGAGCTGTTTTTT. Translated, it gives CASSIGLAGEGELFF. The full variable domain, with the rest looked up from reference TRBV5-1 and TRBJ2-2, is KAGVTQTPRYLIKTRGQQVTLSCSPISGHRSVSWYQQTPGQGLQFLFEYFSETQRNKGNFPGRFSGRQFSNSRSEMNVSTLELGDSALYLCASSIGLAGEGELFFGEGSRLTVL.

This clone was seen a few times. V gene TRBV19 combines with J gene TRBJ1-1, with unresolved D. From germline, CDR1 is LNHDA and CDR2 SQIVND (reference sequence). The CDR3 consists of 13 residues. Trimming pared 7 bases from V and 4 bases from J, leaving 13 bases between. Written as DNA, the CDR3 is TGTGCCAGTACCCCGCCGGAGGGCACTGAAGCTTTCTTT. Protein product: CASTPPEGTEAFF.

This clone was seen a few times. CDR3 amino acids: CASSLDQSMVGEQFF. The CDR3 DNA sequence: TGTGCCAGCAGTCTCGACCAATCCATGGTGGGGGAGCAGTTCTTC. The chain uses TRBV28 and TRBJ2-1; D unclear. Trimming cost V 5 bases and J 10 bases, with 21 bases left between them. Per germline, CDR1 MDHEN and CDR2 SYDVKM. The CDR3 covers 15 residues.

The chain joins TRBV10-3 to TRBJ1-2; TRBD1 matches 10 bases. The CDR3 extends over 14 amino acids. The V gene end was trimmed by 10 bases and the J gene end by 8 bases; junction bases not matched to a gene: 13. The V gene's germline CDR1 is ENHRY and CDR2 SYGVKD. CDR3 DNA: TGTGCCACCCTAGGTCGTGGGACAGGGGACGGCTACACCTTC. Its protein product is CATLGRGTGDGYTF.